A single TCR beta chain is shown here with its context. This clonotype came up many times. The specificity of this receptor is unknown. No base-level quality is on record; no much larger clone is a single base apart. Libraries from unsorted PBMCs were made from 2 million PBMCs kept in RNAlater at -80 degrees C until RNA extraction. The multiple sclerosis patients were enrolled in a US clinical protocol that used magnetic resonance imaging to evaluate disease progression. Peripheral blood was subjected to Ficoll-Hypaque density gradient centrifugation to isolate PBMCs, which were then cryopreserved in liquid nitrogen. To synthesize cDNA, template-switch 5'RACE was performed with a primer carrying a 10-nucleotide random unique molecular identifier so that each TCR transcript was tagged. Every sequencing run covered 15-18 subjects and yielded more than 160 million TCR-beta sequences. The RNeasy kit was used for extraction of total RNA. TCR-beta VDJ regions were amplified with primers for the TCR constant region and the 5'RACE anchor, using the KAPA Real-time Library Amplification kit. Sample indexes and Illumina adaptors were added in a first PCR, and a second PCR then increased library yield. The roughly 650 bp TCR product was size-selected on a 2% E-gel SizeSelection system after Ampure bead purification. Before pooling, library quality was checked on a Bioanalyzer, concentration was measured with Qubit, and libraries were quantified with the Kapa Library Quantification kit. An Illumina HiSeq 2500 was used to sequence the libraries paired-end at 2 x 150 bp. To increase sequence diversity, roughly 23-30% phiX was spiked into each library pool. Per the authors' processing: Quality-filtered reads were processed with the UMI-based MiGEC pipeline, which removed over 75% of raw TCR sequences during error correction. IMGT germline references were used for alignment of VDJ genes, and clonotypes were defined by a unique CDR3 amino acid sequence together with V-J genes. VDJtools evaluated clonal expansion, Shannon diversity and CDR3 relatedness (CalcPairwiseDistances, ClusterSamples); CLCbio workbench built phylogenetic trees. Clones with at least 8 unique UMIs were defined as expanded, with this threshold being based on coefficient-of-variation modelling across technical triplicates. The public sequencing data were trimmed at Q25 with fastp and processed into clonotypes with MiXCR by TCRdb, which kept only in-frame beta chains. Each CDR3 protein appears once, grouped with its most common genes and DNA. The V and J calls and clone size are TCRdb's, not the authors'. This sample holds about 48,000 distinct CDR3 sequences; 1.9% were observed only once. Around 2.3% of the sample lies in the top ten.

This entry is derived from a study of neurological immune-mediated disorders (dated by TCRdb to between 2018 and 2021). General notes on the study: Of the 35 or so multiple sclerosis patients, approximately 30 had relapsing-remitting MS and 3 had secondary progressive MS. Peripheral blood TCR-beta repertoires from HTLV-I-associated myelopathy (HAM/TSP) patients, multiple sclerosis patients and healthy controls were compared by UMI-based sequencing. Alongside PBMC samples, the set of about 100 TCR-beta libraries contained longitudinal samples, technical triplicates, and paired CD4+ and CD8+ T-cell subsets that had been sorted. The cohort was made up of about 68 subjects, consisting of about 14 HAM/TSP patients, around 35 multiple sclerosis patients and roughly 20 healthy controls. Study-level results and caveats: The MS cluster showed no association with clinical or MRI features, and the authors stated that larger cohorts are needed. TCR clonal expansion was highest in HAM/TSP patients and lowest in MS patients, with MS patients falling below even healthy controls. No identical CDR3 amino acid sequences were found to be shared among expanded clones across subjects, suggesting that TCR-beta repertoires were private in all groups. In phylogenetic analysis, the repertoires of 18 of 34 MS patients grouped into a cluster of related CDR3 sequences, which suggests a possible signature at the repertoire level.

The junction carries 14 bases between V and J, which are trimmed by 4 bases and 5 bases respectively. CDR1 and CDR2, looked up from the germline V gene (reference sequence), are SEHNR and FQNEAQ. Its CDR3 holds 14 amino acids, cysteine through phenylalanine. This entry keeps only the CDR3 DNA: 42 bases, framed from base 1. The clonotype comes from a woman in her forties with multiple sclerosis. The chain links TRBV7-9 with TRBJ1-1; the D gene assignment is ambiguous. Sequenced: PBMCs. The sequenced DNA is TGTGCCAGCAGCTCCTCTTGGGGAGGGACTGAAGCTTTCTTT. It translates to CASSSSWGGTEAFF.